This passage covers 21 T cell receptor beta chains from one sample sequenced in a study of shared clonotypes between healthy human individuals. Method: immunoSEQ multiplex PCR; TCRdb's copy keeps in-frame clones and lacks some. The table lists 950,000 to 1,300,000 clones, about 74% of them singletons. The sequenced sample consisted of memory CD4+ T cells sorted from blood. As for subset: CD45RA-negative fraction. The receptor source for this set is a man between 18 and 29 years old in good health.

CDR3 loop: CASSTRNTGELFF. CDR3 bases: TGCGCCAGCAGCACCCGGAACACCGGGGAGCTGTTTTTT. This rearrangement joins TRBV5-1 to TRBJ2-2; D is uncertain. This CDR3 is built from 13 residues. Germline V gene data show CDR1 as SGHRS and CDR2 as YFSETQ. Trimming took off 4 bases at V and 1 base at J, with 5 bases between the two ends. Drawing the rest from reference TRBV5-1 and TRBJ2-2, the complete variable domain is KAGVTQTPRYLIKTRGQQVTLSCSPISGHRSVSWYQQTPGQGLQFLFEYFSETQRNKGNFPGRFSGRQFSNSRSEMNVSTLELGDSALYLCASSTRNTGELFFGEGSRLTVL.

This clone was detected only a few times. This chain joins TRBV27 and TRBJ2-7, with D unclear. From germline, CDR1 is MNHEY and CDR2 SMNVEV (reference sequence). The CDR3 spans 12 residues. V was pared by 2 bases and J by 6 bases, with 8 bases between. CDR3 coding DNA: TGTGCCAGCAGTTTAGGGGTGGGCGAGCAGTACTTC. Its translation is CASSLGVGEQYF.

V gene TRBV5-4 combines with J gene TRBJ2-3; 9 bases agree with TRBD2. Trimming cost V 4 bases and J 5 bases; bases outside gene matches: 17. Per germline, CDR1 SGHNT and CDR2 YYREEE (reference sequence). The CDR3 spans 18 residues. The CDR3 DNA is TGTGCCAGCAGCCAATCCAGCGGGGCGCGGGGGGGCAAAGATACGCAGTATTTT. Protein product: CASSQSSGARGGKDTQYF.

This clone appeared a few times. J is TRBJ2-5 and V is TRBV29-1; D perhaps matches TRBD1 (6 bases). The CDR3 contains 14 residues. V gave up 4 bases and J gave up 7 bases, with 19 bases separating them. Germline CDR1 and CDR2: SQVTM and ANQGSEA. The CDR3 nucleotides are TGCAGCGTTGTATTTTCAGGGGCGCCGGGGACCCAGTACTTC. This sequence encodes CSVVFSGAPGTQYF. The full variable domain, completed using reference TRBV29-1 and TRBJ2-5, is SAVISQKPSRDICQRGTSLTIQCQVDSQVTMMFWYRQQPGQSLTLIATANQGSEATYESGFVIDKFPISRPNLTFSTLTVSNMSPEDSSIYLCSVVFSGAPGTQYFGPGTRLLVL.

V gene TRBV19 combines with J gene TRBJ1-5, with D possibly TRBD1 on 6 matching bases. Germline-derived CDR1 and CDR2 are LNHDA and SQIVND (reference sequence). V shed 7 bases and J shed 3 bases, with 13 bases lying between them. CDR3 length equals 14 residues. The CDR3 DNA reads as TGTGCCAGTAAGGTACAGGGAAACAATCAGCCCCAGCATTTT. Its translation is CASKVQGNNQPQHF.

The chain employs TRBV11-2 and TRBJ2-3, with 8 positions matching TRBD2. The germline gives CDR1 SGHAT, CDR2 FQNNGV. The CDR3 consists of 16 residues. V shed 5 bases, J shed 4 bases, and the junction held 11 bases outside the gene matches. The CDR3 DNA follows: TGTGCCAGCAGCCCGACCCGGGGGGGCCACTCAGATACGCAGTATTTT. This encodes CASSPTRGGHSDTQYF.

The V gene is TRBV9, the J gene TRBJ1-1; possible D gene TRBD1, 6 bases. Trimming took 4 bases from V and 0 from J, leaving 13 bases between them. The CDR3 loop spans 15 amino acids. Looked up from germline, CDR1 is SGDLS and CDR2 is YYNGEE. The CDR3 bases are TGTGCCAGCAGCCCTCGGGACATCTTGAACACTGAAGCTTTCTTT. It specifies CASSPRDILNTEAFF.

The sample holds a few counts of this clone. The CDR3 reads CASSLSTQGVQYF. In DNA, the CDR3 is TGTGCCAGCAGCTTATCTACCCAGGGGGTGCAGTACTTC. The chain couples TRBV7-3 to TRBJ2-7, with 7 bases aligning to TRBD1. The germline V gene encodes CDR1 SGHTA and CDR2 FQGTGA. Germline trimming cut 2 bases from V and 9 bases from J; bases unmatched to any gene: 7. The CDR3 contains 13 residues.

The chain links TRBV4-1 to TRBJ2-7, with D maybe TRBD2 (6 bases). This CDR3 spans 14 amino acids. Deletions cut 0 bases from V and 4 bases from J, with 10 bases between. Germline-derived CDR1 and CDR2 are MGHRA and YSYEKL. This CDR3 is CASSQDEEGYEQYF. CDR3 DNA: TGCGCCAGCAGCCAAGATGAGGAGGGGTACGAGCAGTACTTC.

A few counts support this clone. This chain connects TRBV18 to TRBJ1-5; D uncertain. Germline V CDR1 and CDR2: KGHSH, LQKENI. This CDR3 spans 15 amino acids. The V and J ends lost 2 bases and 3 bases respectively, with 11 bases between them. The CDR3 is CASSPGMQDNQPQHF. In DNA form, the CDR3 reads TGTGCCAGCTCACCAGGCATGCAGGACAATCAGCCCCAGCATTTT.

This clone was observed a single time. The chain is built from TRBV6-5 and TRBJ2-1; D perhaps matches TRBD2 (5 bases). Looked up from germline, CDR1 is MNHEY and CDR2 is SVGAGI. The V end lost 5 bases, the J end lost 6 bases, and 17 bases lay between the germline ends. This CDR3 contains 15 residues. In nucleotides, the CDR3 is TGTGCCAGCAGTCTTCTAGCTTCCATCCTCAATGAGCAGTTCTTC. Translated, it gives CASSLLASILNEQFF.

V gene TRBV10-3 combines with J gene TRBJ2-2, with TRBD1 as a possible D gene (6 bases). CDR3 length: 15 amino acids. Germline lookup yields CDR1 ENHRY and CDR2 SYGVKD. Trimming removed 2 bases from V and 6 bases from J, with 13 bases in between. CDR3 loop: CAISETGYRSGELFF. The CDR3 DNA reads TGTGCCATCAGTGAGACAGGGTATCGTTCCGGGGAGCTGTTTTTT.

This sequence joins TRBV5-1 and TRBJ2-1, with D possibly matching TRBD2 (6 bases). CDR3 length equals 14 residues. Germline V gene sequence: CDR1 SGHRS, CDR2 YFSETQ. V lost 0 bases and J lost 4, with 8 bases in between. The CDR3 region is CASSLGEVYNEQFF. The CDR3 DNA sequence: TGCGCCAGCAGCTTGGGGGAGGTTTACAATGAGCAGTTCTTC.

The chain couples TRBV6-1 to TRBJ2-3; 7 bases line up with TRBD2. Trimming at V came to 8 bases and at J to 0 bases, leaving 2 bases not matched to a gene. The CDR3 totals 13 residues. Germline assignment: CDR1 MNHNS and CDR2 SASEGT. Here the CDR3 reads CASGRVSTDTQYF. CDR3 sequence (DNA): TGTGCCAGCGGGAGGGTTAGCACAGATACGCAGTATTTT.

For this clone: A much bigger clone sits one base away, suggesting this may be a read error. The same CDR3 arises from other DNA sequences in this sample as well. V is TRBV18 and J is TRBJ2-7; no definite D call. This CDR3 is 12 amino acids long. V shed 3 bases and J shed 0 bases, with 3 bases lying between them. Germline CDR1 KGHSH, CDR2 LQKENI. This chain's CDR3 is CASSPDSYEQYF. As DNA, the CDR3 is TGTGCCAGCTCACCTGACTCCTACGAGCAGTACTTC.

The V gene is TRBV11-2, the J gene TRBJ1-2; D gene unclear. The V gene's germline CDR1 is SGHAT and CDR2 FQNNGV. V lost 2 bases to trimming and J lost 4 bases, with 11 bases between them. The CDR3 has 14 residues. This chain's CDR3 is CASSLNRLVYGYTF. Written as DNA, the CDR3 is TGTGCCAGCAGCTTAAATCGGTTGGTCTATGGCTACACCTTC.

In the case of this clone: Distinct nucleotide sequences in the sample also encode this CDR3. The CDR3 DNA reads as TGCGCCAGCAGCTTGGAGGTGAACTCTGGAAACACCATATATTTT. This sequence encodes CASSLEVNSGNTIYF. The J gene is TRBJ1-3, the V gene TRBV5-1; D call uncertain. Trimming removed 0 bases from V and 0 bases from J, with 7 bases in between. Germline lookup yields CDR1 SGHRS and CDR2 YFSETQ. The CDR3 totals 15 residues. Full variable domain (rest looked up from reference TRBV5-1 and TRBJ1-3): KAGVTQTPRYLIKTRGQQVTLSCSPISGHRSVSWYQQTPGQGLQFLFEYFSETQRNKGNFPGRFSGRQFSNSRSEMNVSTLELGDSALYLCASSLEVNSGNTIYFGEGSWLTVV.

The chain employs TRBV19 and TRBJ2-5; the match to TRBD2 covers 9 bases. The germline V gene has CDR1 LNHDA and CDR2 SQIVND (reference sequence). The CDR3 consists of 16 residues. After removal of 5 bases from V and 2 bases from J, the junction contained 9 bases not matched to a gene. CDR3 region: CASSPSGREGQETQYF. The DNA for the CDR3 is TGTGCCAGTAGTCCCTCAGGGCGGGAGGGACAAGAGACCCAGTACTTC.

The chain combines TRBV4-1 with TRBJ1-1, with D possibly TRBD1 on 6 matching bases. CDR3 length: 14 residues. Germline V gives CDR1 MGHRA, CDR2 YSYEKL. The V end was cut by 3 bases, the J end by 0 bases, with 8 bases between. The DNA of the CDR3 is TGCGCCAGCAGCCATGGGACAATGAACACTGAAGCTTTCTTT. Its translation: CASSHGTMNTEAFF.

The chain couples TRBV7-9 to TRBJ1-1; tentatively, D is TRBD1 (6 bases). With 5 bases removed from V and 4 bases from J, the gap between germline ends came to 8 bases. This CDR3 contains 12 residues. The germline V gene has CDR1 SEHNR and CDR2 FQNEAQ (reference sequence). The DNA of the CDR3 is TGTGCCAGCAGCATAGGGGGCACTGAAGCTTTCTTT. Its translation is CASSIGGTEAFF. Filled out from reference TRBV7-9 and TRBJ1-1, the complete variable domain reads DTGVSQNPRHKITKRGQNVTFRCDPISEHNRLYWYRQTLGQGPEFLTYFQNEAQLEKSRLLSDRFSAERPKGSFSTLEIQRTEQGDSAMYLCASSIGGTEAFFGQGTRLTVV.

The chain joins TRBV11-3 to TRBJ2-7; 13 bases are a match to TRBD2. This CDR3 is built from 17 residues. Germline CDR1 is SGHNT and CDR2 is YENEEA. The trim removed 1 base at V and 5 bases at J, leaving 8 bases unmatched. The CDR3 coding sequence is TGTGCCAGCAGCTTAGGATCACTAGCGGGAGGGCTGAACGAGCAGTACTTC. Translated, it gives CASSLGSLAGGLNEQYF.